Listed here are 17 T cell receptor beta chains from one sample, sequenced in a study of beta chain features in type 1 diabetes. The study's findings and limits: Shortening that was moderate but significant affected the TCRB CDR3s of Type 1 diabetes patients in all four CD4+ subsets.

As every portion of the isolated RNA was reverse transcribed, the sequencing read expressed TCRB transcripts. Produced via immunoSEQ multiplex PCR; TCRdb's table is partial and in-frame only. The sample gives roughly 150,000 clones, around 10% of which show up once; around 0.5% is in the top ten. These receptors have no known antigen. The source material was central memory CD4+ T cells from blood. The receptors here all came from a man under 40 with type 1 diabetes.

This clone was observed a handful of times. The chain carries TRBV29-1 and TRBJ1-5; the match to TRBD1 covers 8 bases. J gave up 6 bases and V 6 bases, and 10 bases lay outside the gene matches. Germline CDR1 and CDR2: SQVTM and ANQGSEA. This CDR3 comprises 14 residues. CDR3 loop: CSVREGQEGQPQHF. The CDR3 bases are TGCAGCGTCCGAGAGGGACAGGAAGGTCAGCCCCAGCATTTT.

This clone was seen only a few times. V usage is TRBV28 and J usage is TRBJ1-2; D not certain. Trimming removed 2 bases from V and 1 base from J, with 11 bases in between. This CDR3 comprises 15 residues. Germline CDR1 is MDHEN and CDR2 is SYDVKM. CDR3 DNA sequence: TGTGCCAGCAGTTTACAAAACGGGTTTAACTATGGCTACACCTTC. Amino acid sequence: CASSLQNGFNYGYTF.

This clone was seen a handful of times. The V gene is TRBV5-1, the J gene TRBJ2-7, with a possible D match to TRBD2 (5 bases). Germline V gene sequence: CDR1 SGHRS, CDR2 YFSETQ. The CDR3 length is 14 residues. The V gene lost 1 base and the J gene lost 0 bases, with 8 bases spanning the gap. CDR3 in amino acids: CASSLTGSSYEQYF. CDR3 in DNA: TGCGCCAGCAGCTTGACGGGGAGCTCCTACGAGCAGTACTTC.

This clone was seen more than once but under ten times. The chain recombines TRBV5-1 with TRBJ1-1, with a tentative D call TRBD1 (6 bases). V shed 4 bases and J shed 1 base, with 11 bases lying between them. Germline assignment: CDR1 SGHRS and CDR2 YFSETQ. The CDR3 extends over 14 amino acids. The CDR3 region is CASSMAGQNTEAFF. DNA of the CDR3: TGCGCCAGCAGCATGGCGGGACAGAACACTGAAGCTTTCTTT.

CDR3 coding DNA: TGTGCCAGCAGCCCCGGACAGGTCGGACAGCCCCAGCATTTT. This codes for CASSPGQVGQPQHF. The J gene is TRBJ1-5, the V gene TRBV7-9; 7 bases agree with TRBD1. Germline V gene lookup returns CDR1 SEHNR and CDR2 FQNEAQ (reference sequence). The CDR3 spans 14 residues. The V segment lost 5 bases and the J segment 7 bases; nucleotides outside the gene matches: 8.

The chain is built from TRBV6-1 and TRBJ2-1, with D hard to call. The CDR3 runs to 13 residues. The ends were cut back, 3 bases at V and 5 bases at J, with 8 bases in the middle. Per the germline V gene, CDR1 is MNHNS and CDR2 is SASEGT. This CDR3 reads CASSDFSNNEQFF. In nucleotides, the CDR3 is TGTGCCAGCAGTGATTTTAGCAACAATGAGCAGTTCTTC.

This clone was counted only a few times. The CDR3: CASSSSGQRGAGELFF. DNA for the CDR3: TGTGCCAGCAGTTCGTCCGGACAGCGGGGGGCCGGGGAGCTGTTTTTT. This chain uses TRBV28 with TRBJ2-2; 9 bases line up with TRBD2. There are 16 residues in the CDR3. After removal of 4 bases from V and 6 bases from J, the junction contained 9 bases not matched to a gene. The germline V gene has CDR1 MDHEN and CDR2 SYDVKM.

This rearrangement joins TRBV7-2 to TRBJ1-5; the D gene is possibly TRBD1 (5 bases). Germline-derived CDR1 and CDR2 are SGHTA and FQGNSA. The CDR3 has 14 amino acids. V was shortened by 6 bases and J by 3 bases, with 12 bases between the two germline ends. CDR3 nucleotide sequence: TGTGCCAGCAGTCGTGACAGCAACAATCAGCCCCAGCATTTT. Translation gives CASSRDSNNQPQHF.

This clone was seen only a few times. The chain uses TRBV4-3 and TRBJ2-1; 12 bases map to TRBD2. Germline CDR1 is LGHNA and CDR2 is YSLEER. V trimming: 1 base; J trimming: 6 bases; junction bases outside the gene matches: 1. The CDR3 has 15 amino acids. CDR3 sequence: CASSQGTSGANEQFF. The DNA of the CDR3 is TGCGCCAGCAGCCAAGGGACTAGCGGGGCCAATGAGCAGTTCTTC.

This chain uses TRBV20-1 with TRBJ1-2; D gene unclear. Trimming removed 5 bases from V and 7 bases from J, with 11 bases in between. The germline gives CDR1 DFQATT, CDR2 SNEGSKA (reference sequence). CDR3 size: 11 residues. In nucleotides, the CDR3 is TGCAGTGCTTCACCCGAGGCTGGCTACACCTTC. This codes for CSASPEAGYTF.

V gene TRBV15 combines with J gene TRBJ2-5; 7 bases are a match to TRBD2. Germline CDR1 LNHNV, CDR2 YYDKDF (reference sequence). V dropped 6 bases and J dropped 4; count of bases not matched to a gene: 5. The CDR3 is made up of 13 amino acids. Here the CDR3 reads CATRSAGAETQYF. The CDR3 DNA sequence: TGTGCCACCAGATCGGCGGGAGCAGAGACCCAGTACTTC.

V usage is TRBV29-1 and J usage is TRBJ1-2; tentatively, D is TRBD1 (6 bases). The ends were cut back, 6 bases at V and 2 bases at J, with 13 bases in the middle. The length of the CDR3 is 13 residues. Germline V gene sequence: CDR1 SQVTM, CDR2 ANQGSEA. The CDR3 nucleotides read TGCAGCGTGGGACAAACGCGGAACTATGGCTACACCTTC. It specifies CSVGQTRNYGYTF.

This clone occurred a few times. Here the CDR3 reads CASSVPAGDTQYF. CDR3 nucleotides: TGTGCCAGCAGCGTACCCGCAGGAGATACGCAGTATTTT. J is TRBJ2-3 and V is TRBV7-2; D unclear. Germline CDR1 SGHTA, CDR2 FQGNSA. This CDR3 has 13 amino acids. V gave up 5 bases and J gave up 5 bases, with 11 bases separating them. Full variable domain (rest looked up from reference TRBV7-2 and TRBJ2-3): GAGVSQSPSNKVTEKGKDVELRCDPISGHTALYWYRQSLGQGLEFLIYFQGNSAPDKSGLPSDRFSAERTGGSVSTLTIQRTQQEDSAVYLCASSVPAGDTQYFGPGTRLTVL.

The V call is TRBV10-3, the J call TRBJ2-7, with 7 bases identical to TRBD2. The CDR3 loop spans 14 amino acids. CDR1 and CDR2 (germline): ENHRY, SYGVKD. The V and J ends lost 6 bases and 3 bases, in that order; junction bases with no gene match: 8. CDR3 bases: TGTGCCATCAGGAGGGGTCTAGCGGTCTACGAGCAGTACTTC. This codes for CAIRRGLAVYEQYF.

This CDR3 reads CASSPPSGSVLLREQYF. In nucleotides, the CDR3 is TGTGCCAGCTCACCACCTAGCGGGAGTGTCCTTTTACGGGAGCAGTACTTC. The rearrangement links TRBV18 to TRBJ2-7; 9 bases fit TRBD2. Unmatched junction bases numbered 13, after V lost 0 bases and J lost 7 bases. The CDR3 covers 17 residues. The germline CDR1 and CDR2 sequences are KGHSH and LQKENI. The whole variable domain, remainder taken from reference TRBV18 and TRBJ2-7, is NAGVMQNPRHLVRRRGQEARLRCSPMKGHSHVYWYRQLPEEGLKFMVYLQKENIIDESGMPKERFSAEFPKEGPSILRIQQVVRGDSAAYFCASSPPSGSVLLREQYFGPGTRLTVT.

The chain has TRBV6-6 and TRBJ2-7, with TRBD1 matching 8 bases. This CDR3 comprises 15 residues. Unmatched junction bases numbered 3, after V lost 0 bases and J lost 2 bases. Per the germline V gene, CDR1 is MNHNY and CDR2 is SVGAGI (reference sequence). CDR3 sequence: CASSYSGQVPYEQYF. In DNA, the CDR3 is TGTGCCAGCAGTTACTCGGGACAGGTTCCCTACGAGCAGTACTTC.

This clone was counted only a few times. V is TRBV10-3 and J is TRBJ1-1; TRBD1 might be the D (5 bases). Germline V lookup: CDR1 ENHRY, CDR2 SYGVKD. The CDR3 runs 14 residues. The V end lost 8 bases, the J end lost 3 bases, and 16 bases lay between the germline ends. CDR3 in DNA: TGTGCCATCTCGTCGTCCGGAGGGGACACTGAAGCTTTCTTT. Protein sequence: CAISSSGGDTEAFF.